Described below is a single T cell receptor beta chain sequence and its context. Per the germline V gene, CDR1 is ENHRY and CDR2 is SYGVKD. The CDR3 sequence is 15 residues long. V was shortened by 2 bases and J by 4 bases, with 14 bases between the two germline ends. The source of the sample is a study of control samples from healthy donors and cancer patients. Repertoires were generated with immunoSEQ multiplex PCR, while TCRdb's copy carries only in-frame clones and drops some. The table lists tens of thousands of clones, roughly nine tenths of them singletons. This TCR came from a woman aged 45-65 years with colorectal cancer. The chain recombines TRBV10-3 with TRBJ1-2; perhaps TRBD1 as D (5 bases). The sequenced material came from PBMCs. CDR3 DNA sequence: TGTGCCATCAGTGAGGGCAGGGATCTCGGCTATGGCTACACCTTC. This gives the protein CAISEGRDLGYGYTF.